This TCR beta chain was captured by sequencing in a study of blood T cell repertoires in COVID-19 (TCRdb year 2020). Broadly, across the study: Samples covering the acute and convalescent phases of COVID-19 were provided by collaborators in the United States, Italy and Spain. The prospective study material was composed of cDNA or gDNA derived from T cells, B-cell-depleted T cells, or PBMCs. Subjects who had been exposed to COVID-19, were actively infected with it, or had recovered from it provided the deeply sampled blood TCRbeta repertoires that made up the dataset. The repertoires were released in a freely available public database meant as a resource for research on the immune response to SARS-CoV-2. Samples were obtained from the ongoing ImmuneRACE study (first 160 participants) and from some 1,300 subjects provided by 6 global collaborators. Sample metadata almost always included a de-identified subject ID, COVID-19 status, age in years and sex. HLA class I and class II types, where available, came from metadata supplied by the sample provider rather than from assay-based typing. Findings and caveats that apply to the study as a whole: How much clinical and demographic metadata was included differed by source and by participant, and the metadata was provided uncurated.

After removal of 1 base from V and 6 bases from J, the junction retains 5 bases not matched to a gene. In the germline V gene, CDR1 corresponds to KGHDR and CDR2 to SFDVKD. From its cysteine to its phenylalanine, the CDR3 spans 15 amino acids. The retained sequence is limited to the CDR3, 45 bases, with the frame set at the first base. TCRbeta CDR3 regions were amplified from genomic DNA by means of the immunoSEQ Assay, a bias-controlled multiplex PCR. The source study handled its data this way. Within the assay, amplification of reference gene primers was used to estimate how many nucleated cells each sample contained. To quantify the absolute abundance of each unique TCRbeta CDR3 rearrangement, sequence reads were collapsed and filtered. For each sample, productive Simpson clonality was calculated as the square root of Simpson's diversity index over productive rearrangements. TCRdb stores this immuneACCESS table with in-frame sequences only. Part of the clones is absent; in the studies checked, under half of the shortfall reflects unresolved V genes, and no reason is known for the rest. V and J calls and clone size are given by that table; D and trimming were obtained from the DNA. In this sample the table shows around 79,000 clones, about 89% of which occur a single time. Clones ranked in the top ten supply 14% of the sample.

Whole blood was collected in K2EDTA tubes by collaborating institutions according to the institutions' own protocols. For TCRbeta analysis, collaborator samples were shipped as frozen whole blood, as isolated PBMCs, or as DNA extracted from either sample type. On this clone itself: It lacks a known antigen. No quality values exist for individual bases; no much larger clone is one base distant.

Sequenced material: peripheral blood. The V and J segments used are TRBV24-1 and TRBJ2-3; 8 bases in the middle match TRBD1. This sequence originates from a man in his 70s with active or convalescent COVID-19. The nucleotides are TGTGCCACCAGTGATTTCGGTCAGGGGGCCGATACGCAGTATTTT. It specifies CATSDFGQGADTQYF.